This is a list of T cell receptor beta chains from one sample in a study of human T cells and chemical hapten exposure. TCRdb re-analysed the RACE reads in MiXCR, keeping a single row per CDR3 protein. The top ten hold around 4.2% of the sample, which has 80,000 to 95,000 distinct CDR3 sequences, around a tenth seen once. This sample comprised whole blood, obtained in connection with sensitization to the hapten diphenylcyclopropenone (DPC). These receptors all stem from a woman between 50 and 59 years old with alopecia areata. Some clones in this sample may be carry-over from other donors' samples. Both conserved end residues are part of each CDR3. The D gene is left open where the match is weak. A clone size is listed for some rows: how often the clone was seen (once, few, many), or a class if it is expanded.

d_gene	j_gene	abundance	v_gene	CDR3aa	CDR3nt
TRBD2	TRBJ2-3	medium-sized	TRBV20-1	CSASKLAETSTDTQYF	TGCAGTGCTAGCAAACTAGCGGAAACTAGCACAGATACGCAGTATTTT
.	TRBJ1-2	medium-sized	TRBV7-6	CASSSHTNYGYTF	TGTGCCAGCAGCTCCCACACTAACTATGGCTACACCTTC
.	TRBJ1-1	many	TRBV7-9	CASSLVSGQATEAFF	TGTGCCAGCAGCTTAGTGTCAGGGCAGGCCACTGAAGCTTTCTTT
TRBD1	TRBJ1-6	.	TRBV3-1	CATSQGQGVISPLHF	TGTGCCACCAGCCAAGGACAGGGGGTTATTTCACCCCTCCACTTT
.	TRBJ2-1	many	TRBV20-1	CSARSPYRESYNEQFF	TGCAGTGCTAGATCCCCGTACAGGGAGAGTTACAATGAGCAGTTCTTC
.	TRBJ2-1	.	TRBV20-1	CSAQSGAAAAEQFF	TGCAGTGCCCAATCAGGGGCCGCGGCCGCTGAGCAGTTCTTC
TRBD2	TRBJ2-1	.	TRBV10-3	CAISESSGLAGARRGSNEQFF	TGTGCCATCAGTGAGTCATCTGGACTAGCGGGAGCCCGACGAGGTAGCAATGAGCAGTTCTTC
.	TRBJ1-3	few	TRBV30	CAWRETAGKNLPSYGYTIYF	TGTGCCTGGAGGGAGACAGCCGGCAAAAACCTTCCCAGTTACGGGTACACCATATATTTT
TRBD1	TRBJ2-7	many	TRBV7-6	CASSRQGAQDEQYF	TGTGCCAGCAGCCGACAGGGGGCTCAGGACGAGCAGTACTTC
.	TRBJ1-2	many	TRBV29-1	CSVEQGQGGGYTF	TGCAGCGTTGAACAGGGGCAGGGCGGCGGCTACACCTTC
.	TRBJ2-5	.	TRBV18	CASSTGDIQETQYF	TGTGCCAGCTCAACCGGGGACATTCAAGAGACCCAGTACTTC
.	TRBJ1-1	few	TRBV5-5	CASSFGAEAFF	TGTGCCAGCAGTTTTGGGGCGGAAGCTTTCTTT
.	TRBJ1-2	many	TRBV10-3	CAISEPDLGDYGYTF	TGTGCCATCAGTGAGCCAGACCTTGGAGACTATGGCTACACCTTC
.	TRBJ1-5	many	TRBV5-4	CASSLDFNQPQHF	TGTGCCAGCAGCTTGGACTTCAATCAGCCCCAGCATTTT
.	TRBJ1-1	.	TRBV18	CASSPPSGMNTEAFF	TGTGCCAGCTCACCACCGTCAGGTATGAACACTGAAGCTTTCTTT
TRBD1	TRBJ2-5	.	TRBV2	CASSDGQGGKETQYF	TGTGCCAGCAGCGACGGACAGGGGGGGAAAGAGACCCAGTACTTC
TRBD1	TRBJ1-5	many	TRBV7-6	CASSLDRTGWDSNQPQHF	TGTGCCAGCAGCCTAGATCGGACAGGTTGGGATAGCAATCAGCCCCAGCATTTT
.	TRBJ2-3	.	TRBV28	CATKGGTSTDTQYF	TGTGCCACCAAGGGGGGGACCAGCACAGATACGCAGTATTTT